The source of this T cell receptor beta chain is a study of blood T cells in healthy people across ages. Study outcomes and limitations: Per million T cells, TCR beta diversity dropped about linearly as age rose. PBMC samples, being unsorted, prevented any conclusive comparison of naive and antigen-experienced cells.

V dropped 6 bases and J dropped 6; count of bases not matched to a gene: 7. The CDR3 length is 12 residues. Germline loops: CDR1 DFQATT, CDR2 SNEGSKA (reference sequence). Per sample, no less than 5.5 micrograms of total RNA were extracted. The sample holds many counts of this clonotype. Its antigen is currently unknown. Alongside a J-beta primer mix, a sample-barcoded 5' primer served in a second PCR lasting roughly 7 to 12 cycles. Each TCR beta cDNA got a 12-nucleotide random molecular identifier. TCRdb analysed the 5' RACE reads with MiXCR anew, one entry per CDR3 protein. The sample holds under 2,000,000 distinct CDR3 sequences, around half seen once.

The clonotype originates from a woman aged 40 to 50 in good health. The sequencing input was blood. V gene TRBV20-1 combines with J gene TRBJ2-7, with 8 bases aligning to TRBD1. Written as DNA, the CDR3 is TGCAGTGCCACGACAGGGGTAGGCGAGCAGTACTTC. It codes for CSATTGVGEQYF.